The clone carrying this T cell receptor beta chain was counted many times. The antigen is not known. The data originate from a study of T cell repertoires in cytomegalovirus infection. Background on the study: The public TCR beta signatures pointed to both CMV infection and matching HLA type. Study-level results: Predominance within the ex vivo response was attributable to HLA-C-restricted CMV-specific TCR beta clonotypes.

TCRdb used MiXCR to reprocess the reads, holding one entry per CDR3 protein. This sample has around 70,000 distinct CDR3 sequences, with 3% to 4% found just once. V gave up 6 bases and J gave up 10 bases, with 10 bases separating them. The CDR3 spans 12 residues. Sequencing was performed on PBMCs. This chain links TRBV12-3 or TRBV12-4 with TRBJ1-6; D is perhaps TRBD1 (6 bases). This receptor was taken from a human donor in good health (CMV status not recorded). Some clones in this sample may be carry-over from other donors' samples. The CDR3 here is CASREQGSPLHF. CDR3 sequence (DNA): TGTGCCAGCAGGGAACAGGGCTCACCCCTCCACTTT.